The rows below give T cell receptor beta chains drawn from one sample of a study of cytomegalovirus exposure and HLA in healthy donors. Measured with immunoSEQ multiplex PCR; TCRdb has only the in-frame clones, and not every one. The sample has about 110,000 clones, more than 90% seen once. Sequenced sample: PBMCs. These receptors all stem from a woman under 30 in good health and CMV-seronegative. The conserved cysteine and the conserved F or W are not part of the CDR3 here.

j_call v_call cdr3_aa
TRBJ2-3 TRBV13 ASISQGLAEDRSSTDTQY
TRBJ2-1 TRBV27 ASSLWDRNEQF
TRBJ1-1 TRBV11-2 ASSLAGVYPSMNTEAF
TRBJ2-7 TRBV6-1 ASSKRDLTYEQY
TRBJ2-7 TRBV7-8 ASTAGFGYEQY
TRBJ1-4 TRBV9 ASSASEGRATNEKLF
TRBJ1-5 TRBV15 ATSKGPDQPQH
TRBJ2-1 TRBV11-2 ASSSMGRYNEQF
TRBJ1-2 TRBV4-3 ASSRQATGDSYGYT
TRBJ2-7 TRBV7-2 ASSLGSGGYEQY
TRBJ1-2 TRBV15 ATSRQGADYGYT
TRBJ2-2 TRBV5-1 ASSLGGGELF
TRBJ2-7 TRBV14 ASSQASSGGALVQY
TRBJ1-2 TRBV5-1 ASSLGQGWNYGYT
TRBJ2-2 TRBV9 ASSPRSLGQGNTGELF
TRBJ1-2 TRBV30 AWRYHLEGYT
TRBJ1-1 TRBV9 ASSVGDRVGTEAF
TRBJ1-3 TRBV28 ASSLQVSGNTIY
TRBJ2-1 TRBV5-1 ASSLTPDSPGEDEQF
TRBJ1-5 TRBV6-1 ASSGSDRVGNQPQH
TRBJ1-5 TRBV7-8 ASSLVGTGVNQPQH
TRBJ1-2 TRBV6-5 ASSYGDRGSYGYT
TRBJ1-1 TRBV5-6 ASSLTGGVTEAF
TRBJ1-1 TRBV6-5 ASSSATGSNTEAF
TRBJ1-2 TRBV30 AWDPGKYGYT
TRBJ1-2 TRBV5-5 ASSFNGDYGYT